This TCR beta chain originates from a study of patients and donors after allogeneic stem cell transplantation. Each CDR3 protein gets one entry after TCRdb re-called the RT-PCR reads with MiXCR. This sample carries hundreds of thousands of distinct CDR3 sequences, roughly an eighth of them seen once, and the ten largest clones take roughly 12%. The germline V gene encodes CDR1 SGHDN and CDR2 FVKESK. J lost 3 bases, V lost 4 bases, and 11 bases had no gene match. This CDR3 comprises 17 residues. This clonotype was seen ten or more times. Sequences were obtained from blood, either unsorted or a sorted T cell fraction (not recorded which). The TCR sequence derives from a human donor who was either an allogeneic HSCT recipient or a stem cell or donor lymphocyte infusion donor (not recorded which). It is not recorded whose cells these are; they may come from a transplant donor. This chain links TRBV14 with TRBJ2-1; the match to TRBD2 covers 8 bases. The CDR3: CASSPLGDGRVYNEQFF. The CDR3 DNA is TGTGCCAGCAGCCCCTTAGGGGACGGGAGGGTCTACAATGAGCAGTTCTTC.